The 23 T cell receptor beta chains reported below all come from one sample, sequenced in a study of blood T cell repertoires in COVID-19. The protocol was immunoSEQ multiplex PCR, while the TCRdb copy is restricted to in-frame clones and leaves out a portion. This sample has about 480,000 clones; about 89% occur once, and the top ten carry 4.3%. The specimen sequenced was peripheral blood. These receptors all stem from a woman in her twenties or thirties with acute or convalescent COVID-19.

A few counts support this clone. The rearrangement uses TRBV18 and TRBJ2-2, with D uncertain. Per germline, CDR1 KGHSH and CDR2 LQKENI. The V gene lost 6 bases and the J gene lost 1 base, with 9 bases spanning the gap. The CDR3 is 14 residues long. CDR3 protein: CASSRTGNTGELFF. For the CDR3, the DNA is TGTGCCAGCTCCCGTACCGGGAACACCGGGGAGCTGTTTTTT.

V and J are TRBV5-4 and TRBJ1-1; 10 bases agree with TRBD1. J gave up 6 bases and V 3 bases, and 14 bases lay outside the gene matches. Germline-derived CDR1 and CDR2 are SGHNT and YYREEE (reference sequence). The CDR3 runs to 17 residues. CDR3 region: CASSSYRRRDRGAEAFF. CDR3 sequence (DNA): TGTGCCAGCAGCTCTTACCGCCGCCGGGACAGGGGCGCTGAAGCTTTCTTT.

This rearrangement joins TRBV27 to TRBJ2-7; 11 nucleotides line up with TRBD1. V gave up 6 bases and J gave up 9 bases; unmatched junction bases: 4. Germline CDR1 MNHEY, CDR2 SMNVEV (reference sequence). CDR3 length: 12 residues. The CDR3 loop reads CASRGTGGSQYF. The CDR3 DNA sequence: TGTGCCAGCAGGGGGACAGGGGGGTCGCAGTACTTC.

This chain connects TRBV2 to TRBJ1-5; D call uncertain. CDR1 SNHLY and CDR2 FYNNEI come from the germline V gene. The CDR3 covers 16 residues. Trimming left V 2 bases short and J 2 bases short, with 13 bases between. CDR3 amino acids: CASSESELLRNQPQHF. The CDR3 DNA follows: TGTGCCAGCAGTGAAAGCGAATTATTACGCAATCAGCCCCAGCATTTT.

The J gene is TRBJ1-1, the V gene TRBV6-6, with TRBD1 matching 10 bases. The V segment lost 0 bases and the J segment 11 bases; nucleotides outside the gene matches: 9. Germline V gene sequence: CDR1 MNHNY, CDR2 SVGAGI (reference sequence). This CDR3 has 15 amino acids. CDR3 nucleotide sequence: TGTGCCAGCAGTTACTCGAGACAGGGGGCTGCTGGGGCTTTCTTT. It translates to CASSYSRQGAAGAFF.

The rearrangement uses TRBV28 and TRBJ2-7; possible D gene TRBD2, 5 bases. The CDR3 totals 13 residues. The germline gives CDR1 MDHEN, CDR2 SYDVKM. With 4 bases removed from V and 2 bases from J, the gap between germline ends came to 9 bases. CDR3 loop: CASSWTGTYEQYF. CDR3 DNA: TGTGCCAGCAGTTGGACGGGAACCTACGAGCAGTACTTC.

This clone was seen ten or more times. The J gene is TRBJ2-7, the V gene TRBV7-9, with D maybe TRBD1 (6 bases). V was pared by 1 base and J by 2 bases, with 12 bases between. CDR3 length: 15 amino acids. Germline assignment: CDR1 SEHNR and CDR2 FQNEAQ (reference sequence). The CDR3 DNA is TGTGCCAGCAGCTTAGTCGGACAGCTCACCTACGAGCAGTACTTC. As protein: CASSLVGQLTYEQYF.

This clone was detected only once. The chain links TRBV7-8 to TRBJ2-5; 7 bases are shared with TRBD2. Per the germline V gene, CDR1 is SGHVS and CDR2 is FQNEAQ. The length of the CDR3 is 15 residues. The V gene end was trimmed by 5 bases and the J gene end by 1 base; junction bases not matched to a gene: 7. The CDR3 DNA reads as TGTGCCAGCAGCGGTCGGCGGGGGAGCCAAGAGACCCAGTACTTC. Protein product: CASSGRRGSQETQYF. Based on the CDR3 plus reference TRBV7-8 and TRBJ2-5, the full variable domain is GAGVSQSPRYKVAKRGQDVALRCDPISGHVSLFWYQQALGQGPEFLTYFQNEAQLDKSGLPSDRFFAERPEGSVSTLKIQRTQQEDSAVYLCASSGRRGSQETQYFGPGTRLLVL.

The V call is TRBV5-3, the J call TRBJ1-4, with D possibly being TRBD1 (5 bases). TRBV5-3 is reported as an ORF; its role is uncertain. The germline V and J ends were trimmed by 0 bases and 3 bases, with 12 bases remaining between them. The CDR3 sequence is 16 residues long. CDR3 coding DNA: TGTGCCAGAAGCTTGGTGGGAAGGACATCTAATGAAAAACTGTTTTTT. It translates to CARSLVGRTSNEKLFF.

CDR3 coding DNA: TGTGCCAGCAGCTTGGGAAGCGGGGGTTACAATGAGCAGTTCTTC. Amino acids: CASSLGSGGYNEQFF. This chain joins TRBV11-2 and TRBJ2-1; TRBD2 matches at 8 bases. The CDR3 has 15 residues. Germline CDR1 reads SGHAT; CDR2 reads FQNNGV. The ends lost 3 bases at V and 4 bases at J; junction bases unmatched: 5.

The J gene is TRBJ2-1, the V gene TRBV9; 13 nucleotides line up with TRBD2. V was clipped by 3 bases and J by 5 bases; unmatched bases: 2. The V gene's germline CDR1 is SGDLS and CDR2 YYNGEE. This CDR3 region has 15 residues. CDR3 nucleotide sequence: TGTGCCAGCAGCGGAGGGACTAGCGGGGACAATGAGCAGTTCTTC. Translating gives CASSGGTSGDNEQFF.

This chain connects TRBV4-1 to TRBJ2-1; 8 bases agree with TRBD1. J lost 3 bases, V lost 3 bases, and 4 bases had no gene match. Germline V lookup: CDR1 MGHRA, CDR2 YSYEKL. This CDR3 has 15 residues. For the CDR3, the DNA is TGCGCCAGCAGCCACACAGGGGGATACTACAATGAGCAGTTCTTC. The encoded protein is CASSHTGGYYNEQFF.

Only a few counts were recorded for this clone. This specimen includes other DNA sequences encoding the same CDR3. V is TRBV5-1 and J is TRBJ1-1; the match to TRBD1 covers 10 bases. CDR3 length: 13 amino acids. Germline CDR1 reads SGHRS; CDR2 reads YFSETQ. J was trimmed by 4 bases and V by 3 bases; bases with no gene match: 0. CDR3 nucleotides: TGCGCCAGCAGCTGGACAGGGGGCACTGAAGCTTTCTTT. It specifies CASSWTGGTEAFF.

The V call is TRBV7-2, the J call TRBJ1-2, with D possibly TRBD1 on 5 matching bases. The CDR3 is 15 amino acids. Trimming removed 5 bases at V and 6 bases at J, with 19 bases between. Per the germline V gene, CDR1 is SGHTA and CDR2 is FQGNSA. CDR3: CASSASRGSLDGYTF. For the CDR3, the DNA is TGTGCCAGCAGCGCAAGCCGGGGGTCCCTAGATGGCTACACCTTC.

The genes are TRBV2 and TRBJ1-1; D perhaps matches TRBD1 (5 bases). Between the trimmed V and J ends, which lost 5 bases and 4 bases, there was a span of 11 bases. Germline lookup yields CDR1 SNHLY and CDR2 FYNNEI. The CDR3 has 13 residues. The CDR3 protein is CASSTRGSTEAFF. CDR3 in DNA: TGTGCCAGCAGTACCCGGGGGAGCACTGAAGCTTTCTTT.

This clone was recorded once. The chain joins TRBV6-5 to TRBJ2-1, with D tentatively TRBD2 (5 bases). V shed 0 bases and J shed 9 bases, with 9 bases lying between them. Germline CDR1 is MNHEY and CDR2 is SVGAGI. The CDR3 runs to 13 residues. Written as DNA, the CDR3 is TGTGCCAGCAGTTACTCTCTCCGGGGTGAGCAGTTCTTC. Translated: CASSYSLRGEQFF.

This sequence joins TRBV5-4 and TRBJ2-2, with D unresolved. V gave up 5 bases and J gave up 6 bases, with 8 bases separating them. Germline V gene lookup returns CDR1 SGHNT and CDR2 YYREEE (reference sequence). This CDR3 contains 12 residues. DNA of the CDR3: TGTGCCAGCAGTTCGGAGCCCGGGGAGCTGTTTTTT. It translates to CASSSEPGELFF. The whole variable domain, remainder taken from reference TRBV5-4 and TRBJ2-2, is ETGVTQSPTHLIKTRGQQVTLRCSSQSGHNTVSWYQQALGQGPQFIFQYYREEENGRGNFPPRFSGLQFPNYSSELNVNALELDDSALYLCASSSEPGELFFGEGSRLTVL.

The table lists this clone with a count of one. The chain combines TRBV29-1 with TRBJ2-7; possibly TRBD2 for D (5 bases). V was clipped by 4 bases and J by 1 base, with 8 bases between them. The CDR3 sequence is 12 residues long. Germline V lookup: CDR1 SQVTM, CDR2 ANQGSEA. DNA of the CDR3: TGCAGCGTTGCGGGGTTTTCCTACGAGCAGTACTTC. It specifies CSVAGFSYEQYF.

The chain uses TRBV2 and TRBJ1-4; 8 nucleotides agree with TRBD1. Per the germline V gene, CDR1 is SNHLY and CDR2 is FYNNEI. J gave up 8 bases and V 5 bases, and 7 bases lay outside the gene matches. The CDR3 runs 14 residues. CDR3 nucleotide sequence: TGTGCCAGCAGTTCACGACAGGGGTACGAAAAACTGTTTTTT. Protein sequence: CASSSRQGYEKLFF.

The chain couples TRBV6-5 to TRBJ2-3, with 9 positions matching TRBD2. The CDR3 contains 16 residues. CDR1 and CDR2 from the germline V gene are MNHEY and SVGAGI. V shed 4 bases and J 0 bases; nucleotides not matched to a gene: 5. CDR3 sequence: CASSFLAGLSTDTQYF. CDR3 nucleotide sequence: TGTGCCAGCAGTTTTCTAGCGGGACTTAGCACAGATACGCAGTATTTT.

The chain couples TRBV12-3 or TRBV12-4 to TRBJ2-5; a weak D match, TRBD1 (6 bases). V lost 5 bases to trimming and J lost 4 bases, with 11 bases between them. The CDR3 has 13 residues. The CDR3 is CASSGQTRETQYF. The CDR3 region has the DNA TGTGCCAGCAGTGGACAGACTCGAGAGACCCAGTACTTC.

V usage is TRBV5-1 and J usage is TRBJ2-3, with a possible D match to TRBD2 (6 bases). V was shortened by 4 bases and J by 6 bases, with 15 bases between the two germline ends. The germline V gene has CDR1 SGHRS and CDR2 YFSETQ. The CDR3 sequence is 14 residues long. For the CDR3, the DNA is TGCGCCAGCAGCCTGGAGCCACGGGGGGATACGCAGTATTTT. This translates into CASSLEPRGDTQYF.

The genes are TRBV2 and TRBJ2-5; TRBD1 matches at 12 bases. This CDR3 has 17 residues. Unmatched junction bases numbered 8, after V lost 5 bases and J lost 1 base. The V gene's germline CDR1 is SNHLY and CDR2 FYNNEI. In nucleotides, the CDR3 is TGTGCCAGCAGTCGTATCCGGGACAGGGGGCGCCAAGAGACCCAGTACTTC. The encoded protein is CASSRIRDRGRQETQYF.